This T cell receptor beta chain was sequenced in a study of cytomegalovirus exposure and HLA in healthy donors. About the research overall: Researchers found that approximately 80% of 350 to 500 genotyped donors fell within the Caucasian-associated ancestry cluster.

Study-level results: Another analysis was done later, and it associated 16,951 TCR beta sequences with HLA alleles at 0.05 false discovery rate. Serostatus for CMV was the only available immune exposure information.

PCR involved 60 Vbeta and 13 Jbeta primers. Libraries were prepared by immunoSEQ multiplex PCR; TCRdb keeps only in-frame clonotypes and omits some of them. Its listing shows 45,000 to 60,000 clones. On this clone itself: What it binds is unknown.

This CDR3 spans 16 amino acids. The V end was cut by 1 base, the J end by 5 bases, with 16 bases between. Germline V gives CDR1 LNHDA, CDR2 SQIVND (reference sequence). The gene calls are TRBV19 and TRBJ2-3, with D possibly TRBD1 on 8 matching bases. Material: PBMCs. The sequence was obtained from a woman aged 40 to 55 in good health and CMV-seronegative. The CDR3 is CASSIGWTGRGDTQYF. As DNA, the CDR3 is TGTGCCAGTAGTATAGGCTGGACAGGGAGGGGAGATACGCAGTATTTT.